This T cell receptor beta chain was captured in a study of cytomegalovirus exposure and HLA in healthy donors. Study-wide points: Presence/absence analyses supposed approximately even sequencing depth among donors. CMV antigen specificity was confirmed in vitro for three CMV-associated chains. Most TCR beta V segments were productive about 87% or about 30% of the time in an earlier analysis. TCR beta V- and J-gene trimming, according to a later analysis, was linked to a missense DCLRE1C variant.

Germline CDR1 and CDR2: PRHDT and FYEKMQ (reference sequence). V shed 7 bases, J shed 3 bases, and the junction held 9 bases outside the gene matches. There are 16 residues in the CDR3. In the PCR, 60 Vbeta and 13 Jbeta primers were used. Profiled with immunoSEQ multiplex PCR; TCRdb holds only in-frame clones, not every one. The table for this sample gives around 150,000 clones. Concerning this clone itself: Its antigen remains unknown.

This sequence originates from a man younger than 40 in good health and CMV-seronegative. The gene calls are TRBV13 and TRBJ2-1; TRBD2 aligns across 10 bases. Sample: PBMCs. This CDR3 reads CASIKPGLAFYNEQFF. CDR3 bases: TGTGCCAGCATTAAACCGGGACTAGCGTTCTACAATGAGCAGTTCTTC.